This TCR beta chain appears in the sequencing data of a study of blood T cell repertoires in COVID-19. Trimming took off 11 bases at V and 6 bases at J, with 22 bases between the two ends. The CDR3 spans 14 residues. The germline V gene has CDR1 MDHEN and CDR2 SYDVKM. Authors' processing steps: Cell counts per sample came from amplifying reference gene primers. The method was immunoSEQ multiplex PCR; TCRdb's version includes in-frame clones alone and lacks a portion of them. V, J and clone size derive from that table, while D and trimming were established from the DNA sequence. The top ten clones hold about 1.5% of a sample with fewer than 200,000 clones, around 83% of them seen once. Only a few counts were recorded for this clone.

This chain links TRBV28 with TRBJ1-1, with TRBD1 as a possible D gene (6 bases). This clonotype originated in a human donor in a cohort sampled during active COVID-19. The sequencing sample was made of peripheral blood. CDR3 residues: CASTGPGEWAEAFF. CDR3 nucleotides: TGTGCCTCGACAGGACCCGGCGAATGGGCTGAAGCTTTCTTT.